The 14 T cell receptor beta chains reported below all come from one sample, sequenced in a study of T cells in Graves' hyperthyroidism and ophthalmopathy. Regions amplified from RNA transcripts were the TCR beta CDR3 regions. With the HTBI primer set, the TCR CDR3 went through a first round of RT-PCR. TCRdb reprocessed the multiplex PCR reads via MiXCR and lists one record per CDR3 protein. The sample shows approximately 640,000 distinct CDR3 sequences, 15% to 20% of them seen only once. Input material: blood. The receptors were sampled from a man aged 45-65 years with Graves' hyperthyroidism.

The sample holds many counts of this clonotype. CDR3 DNA: TGTGCCAGCAGCTTTAGGAGGGGGGGAGGAGAGACCCAGTACTTC. Its translation: CASSFRRGGGETQYF. The rearrangement joins TRBV11-2 to TRBJ2-5; perhaps TRBD2 as D (7 bases). With 3 bases removed from V and 4 bases from J, the gap between germline ends came to 15 bases. The CDR3 spans 15 residues. Germline V gene sequence: CDR1 SGHAT, CDR2 FQNNGV. The variable domain in full, completed from reference TRBV11-2 and TRBJ2-5, reads EAGVAQSPRYKIIEKRQSVAFWCNPISGHATLYWYQQILGQGPKLLIQFQNNGVVDDSQLPKDRFSAERLKGVDSTLKIQPAKLEDSAVYLCASSFRRGGGETQYFGPGTRLLVL.

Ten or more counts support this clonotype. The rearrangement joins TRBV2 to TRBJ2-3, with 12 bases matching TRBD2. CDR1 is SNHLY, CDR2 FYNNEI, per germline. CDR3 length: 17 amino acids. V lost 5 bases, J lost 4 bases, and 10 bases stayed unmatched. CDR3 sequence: CASSHWTSGVIADTQYF. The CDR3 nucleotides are TGTGCCAGCAGTCATTGGACTAGCGGGGTGATTGCAGATACGCAGTATTTT.

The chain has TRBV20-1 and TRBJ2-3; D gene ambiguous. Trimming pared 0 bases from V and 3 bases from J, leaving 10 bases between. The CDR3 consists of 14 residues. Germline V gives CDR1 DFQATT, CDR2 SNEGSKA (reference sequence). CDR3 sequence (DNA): TGCAGTGCTAGAGATCTAGATGGGACAGATACGCAGTATTTT. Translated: CSARDLDGTDTQYF.

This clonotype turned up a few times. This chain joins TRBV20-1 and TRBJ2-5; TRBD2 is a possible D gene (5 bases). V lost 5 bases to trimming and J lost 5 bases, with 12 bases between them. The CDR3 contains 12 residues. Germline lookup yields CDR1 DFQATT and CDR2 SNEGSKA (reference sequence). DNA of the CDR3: TGCAGTGCTCCGGAGGACCCGGAGACCCAGTACTTC. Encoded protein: CSAPEDPETQYF.

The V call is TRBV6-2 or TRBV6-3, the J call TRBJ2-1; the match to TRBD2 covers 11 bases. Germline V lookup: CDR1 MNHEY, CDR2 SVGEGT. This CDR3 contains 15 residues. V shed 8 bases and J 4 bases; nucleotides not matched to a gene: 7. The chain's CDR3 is CASVSGTSGYNEQFF. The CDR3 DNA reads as TGTGCCAGCGTATCCGGGACTAGCGGATACAATGAGCAGTTCTTC.

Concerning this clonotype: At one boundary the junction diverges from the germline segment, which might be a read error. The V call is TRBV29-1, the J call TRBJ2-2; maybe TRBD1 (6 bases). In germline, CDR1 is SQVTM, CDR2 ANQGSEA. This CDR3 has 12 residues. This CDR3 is CSVGQGPGELSF. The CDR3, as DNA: TGCAGCGTTGGTCAGGGGCCCGGGGAGCTGTCTTTT.

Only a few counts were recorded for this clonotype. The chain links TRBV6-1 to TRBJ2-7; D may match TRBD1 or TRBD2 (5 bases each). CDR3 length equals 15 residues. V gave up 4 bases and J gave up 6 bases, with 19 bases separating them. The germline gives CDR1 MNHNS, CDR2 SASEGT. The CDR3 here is CASSVLMAPRGEQYF. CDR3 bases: TGTGCCAGCAGTGTCTTAATGGCTCCGAGGGGCGAGCAGTACTTC.

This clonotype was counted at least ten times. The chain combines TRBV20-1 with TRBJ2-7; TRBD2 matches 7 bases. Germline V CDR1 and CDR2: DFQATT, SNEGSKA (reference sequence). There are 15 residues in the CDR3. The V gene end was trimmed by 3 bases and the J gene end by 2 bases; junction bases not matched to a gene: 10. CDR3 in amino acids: CSASEPSGRPYEQYF. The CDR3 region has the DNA TGCAGTGCTAGTGAACCTAGCGGAAGGCCCTACGAGCAGTACTTC.

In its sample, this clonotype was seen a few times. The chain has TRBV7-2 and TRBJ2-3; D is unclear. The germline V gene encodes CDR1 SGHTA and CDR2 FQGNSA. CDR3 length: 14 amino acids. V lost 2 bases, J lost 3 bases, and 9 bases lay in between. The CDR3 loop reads CASSLITETDTQYF. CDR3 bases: TGTGCCAGCAGCTTAATTACCGAGACAGATACGCAGTATTTT.

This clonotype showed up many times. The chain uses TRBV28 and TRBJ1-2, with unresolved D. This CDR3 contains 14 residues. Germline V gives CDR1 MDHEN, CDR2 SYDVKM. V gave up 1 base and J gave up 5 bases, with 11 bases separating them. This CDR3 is CASSLSVSWYGYTF. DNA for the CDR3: TGTGCCAGCAGTTTATCTGTATCGTGGTATGGCTACACCTTC.

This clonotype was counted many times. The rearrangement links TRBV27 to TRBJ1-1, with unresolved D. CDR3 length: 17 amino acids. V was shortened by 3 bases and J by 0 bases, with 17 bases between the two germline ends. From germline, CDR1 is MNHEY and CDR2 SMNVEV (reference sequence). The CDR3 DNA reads TGTGCCAGCAGTTTCCACCCCTCACAGTCCTTGAACACTGAAGCTTTCTTT. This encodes CASSFHPSQSLNTEAFF.

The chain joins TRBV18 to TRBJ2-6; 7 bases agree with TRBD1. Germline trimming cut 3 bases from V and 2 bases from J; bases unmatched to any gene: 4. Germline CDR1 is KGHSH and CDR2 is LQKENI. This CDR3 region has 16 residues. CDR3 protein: CASSPTGVAGANVLTF. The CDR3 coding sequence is TGTGCCAGCTCACCCACAGGGGTAGCTGGGGCCAACGTCCTGACTTTC.

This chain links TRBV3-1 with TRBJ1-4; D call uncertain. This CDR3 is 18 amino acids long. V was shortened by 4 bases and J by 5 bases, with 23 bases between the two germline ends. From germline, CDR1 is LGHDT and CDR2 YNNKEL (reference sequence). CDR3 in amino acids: CASSPGGSVLRMNEKLFF. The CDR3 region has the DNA TGTGCCAGCAGCCCCGGTGGATCTGTGCTCCGAATGAATGAAAAACTGTTTTTT.

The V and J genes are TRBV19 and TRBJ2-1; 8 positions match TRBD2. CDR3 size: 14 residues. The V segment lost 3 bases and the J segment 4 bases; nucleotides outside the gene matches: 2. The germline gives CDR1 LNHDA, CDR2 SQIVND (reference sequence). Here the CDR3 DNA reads TGTGCCAGTAGTATGACTAGCGCATACAATGAGCAGTTCTTC. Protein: CASSMTSAYNEQFF.